This is a list of T cell receptor beta chains from one sample in a study of radiation and T cells in renal cell carcinoma. Measured with immunoSEQ multiplex PCR; TCRdb has only the in-frame clones, and not every one. This table holds around 100,000 clones, roughly 84% found once. Sequences were derived from blood, sampled from a patient whose treatment included radiotherapy and nephrectomy. The receptors stem from a man aged 60 to 69 with renal cell carcinoma. CDR3s include the opening cysteine and the closing phenylalanine or tryptophan. A D gene is named only where the DNA matches it firmly. A clone size is listed for some rows: how often the clone was seen (once, few, many), or a class if it is expanded.

>TRBJ2-7|NA|TRBV4-1|NA
CASSQDTWGYEQYF
TGCGCCAGCAGCCAAGATACCTGGGGGTACGAGCAGTACTTC
>TRBJ1-4|NA|TRBV7-2|TRBD1
CASSFGTANEKLFF
TGTGCCAGCAGCTTCGGGACAGCTAATGAAAAACTGTTTTTT
>TRBJ1-5|NA|TRBV28|TRBD1
CATQGTGYQPQHF
TGTGCCACCCAGGGGACAGGCTATCAGCCCCAGCATTTT
>TRBJ2-7|NA|TRBV11-2|NA
CASSPGNEQYF
TGTGCCAGCAGCCCGGGTAACGAGCAGTACTTC
>TRBJ1-6|NA|TRBV5-6|NA
CASSFWSYNSPLHF
TGTGCCAGCAGCTTCTGGTCCTATAATTCACCCCTCCACTTT
>TRBJ2-7|NA|TRBV5-4|NA
CASSLQWGAEQYF
TGTGCCAGCAGCTTGCAATGGGGCGCCGAGCAGTACTTC
>TRBJ2-1|once|TRBV5-1|TRBD2
CASILGSSGNFGEQFF
TGCGCCAGCATACTTGGCTCTAGCGGGAATTTCGGTGAGCAGTTCTTC
>TRBJ2-7|NA|TRBV7-8|TRBD1
CASSLWDRAEQYF
TGTGCCAGCAGCTTATGGGACAGGGCCGAGCAGTACTTC
>TRBJ2-1|NA|TRBV10-2|TRBD2
CASSDSSGRSYNEQFF
TGCGCCAGCAGTGACTCTAGCGGCCGCTCCTACAATGAGCAGTTCTTC
>TRBJ2-2|NA|TRBV19|NA
CASSIGGQYTGELFF
TGTGCCAGTAGTATAGGGGGACAATACACCGGGGAGCTGTTTTTT
>TRBJ2-1|NA|TRBV4-1|TRBD2
CASSHPLRDYYNEQFF
TGCGCCAGCAGCCACCCCCTCCGGGACTACTACAATGAGCAGTTCTTC
>TRBJ2-1|NA|TRBV7-3|NA
CASSLLEADPDNEQFF
TGTGCCAGCAGCCTCCTTGAAGCGGATCCTGACAATGAGCAGTTCTTC
>TRBJ2-1|NA|TRBV5-1|TRBD2
CASSSAEGGLADLDSYNEQFF
TGCGCCAGCAGCTCGGCCGAAGGCGGACTAGCGGATTTAGACTCCTACAATGAGCAGTTCTTC
>TRBJ2-2|NA|TRBV2|NA
CASGPRTGRGTGELFF
TGTGCCAGCGGCCCAAGGACAGGGCGGGGGACCGGGGAGCTGTTTTTT
>TRBJ2-1|NA|TRBV9|TRBD2
CASSPGLATYNEQFF
TGTGCCAGCAGCCCTGGACTAGCTACCTACAATGAGCAGTTCTTC
>TRBJ2-5|NA|TRBV4-2|NA
CASSQSKAGDWLKYQETQYF
TGTGCCAGCAGCCAATCCAAGGCCGGGGATTGGTTAAAGTACCAAGAGACCCAGTACTTC
>TRBJ2-1|NA|TRBV1|NA
CTSSQGVLATYNEQFF
TGCACCAGCAGCCAAGGTGTACTAGCAACCTACAATGAGCAGTTCTTC
>TRBJ2-7|NA|TRBV9|NA
CASSPPGPLGSYEQYF
TGTGCCAGCAGCCCCCCGGGACCCCTGGGCTCCTACGAGCAGTACTTC
>TRBJ2-7|NA|TRBV28|TRBD1
CASSLPTTHDRAYEQYF
TGTGCCAGCAGTTTACCCACCACCCACGACAGGGCCTACGAGCAGTACTTC
>TRBJ2-7|NA|TRBV27|NA
CASSLRQGQIPYEQYF
TGTGCCAGCAGCTTACGCCAAGGACAGATACCCTACGAGCAGTACTTC
>TRBJ2-5|NA|TRBV11-2|TRBD1
CASSLSGTAQETQYF
TGTGCCAGCAGCTTGTCCGGGACAGCCCAAGAGACCCAGTACTTC
>TRBJ2-6|NA|TRBV18|NA
CASSPQGSGGANVLTF
TGTGCCAGCTCACCACAGGGTAGTGGCGGGGCCAACGTCCTGACTTTC
>TRBJ1-2|NA|TRBV27|TRBD1
CASSLSGDSSYGYTF
TGTGCCAGCAGTTTATCGGGGGACAGCAGCTATGGCTACACCTTC
>TRBJ2-1|once|TRBV19|NA
CASSIRGGSRGQRGTFEDEQFF
TGTGCCAGTAGTATCAGGGGCGGGAGCAGGGGGCAGCGCGGAACCTTTGAGGATGAGCAGTTCTTC
>TRBJ2-1|NA|TRBV6-5|NA
CASSSPAVNEQFF
TGTGCCAGCAGTTCCCCGGCGGTCAATGAGCAGTTCTTC
>TRBJ2-7|once|TRBV5-8|TRBD2
CASSLEFSGRAGGYEQYF
TGTGCCAGCAGCTTGGAATTTAGCGGGAGGGCCGGTGGGTACGAGCAGTACTTC
>TRBJ2-7|once|TRBV6-6|TRBD1
CASSYAGGAYEQYF
TGTGCCAGCAGTTACGCAGGGGGCGCGTACGAGCAGTACTTC
>TRBJ1-1|NA|TRBV7-2|NA
CASSHAWGATEAFF
TGTGCCAGCAGCCACGCCTGGGGGGCCACTGAAGCTTTCTTT
>TRBJ1-5|NA|TRBV19|NA
CASSILGSPQHF
TGTGCCAGTAGTATTTTGGGATCCCCCCAGCATTTT
>TRBJ2-1|NA|TRBV9|NA
CASSVGWGSNEQFF
TGTGCCAGCAGCGTGGGATGGGGGTCCAATGAGCAGTTCTTC
>TRBJ2-7|NA|TRBV28|NA
CASSARYLGFYEQYF
TGTGCCAGCAGTGCCAGGTATTTGGGTTTCTACGAGCAGTACTTC
>TRBJ2-1|NA|TRBV4-3|NA
CASSQGKGLAYNEQFF
TGCGCCAGCAGCCAAGGAAAGGGCCTCGCCTACAATGAGCAGTTCTTC
>TRBJ2-2|NA|TRBV27|TRBD1
CARASTGTGGTGELFF
TGTGCCAGAGCCTCAACGGGGACAGGGGGCACCGGGGAGCTGTTTTTT
>TRBJ2-5|once|TRBV23-1|TRBD1
CASSQDPGQGPGETQYF
TGCGCCAGCAGTCAGGACCCGGGACAGGGACCAGGGGAGACCCAGTACTTC
>TRBJ1-1|NA|TRBV6-5|NA
CASGIQVNTEAFF
TGTGCCAGCGGGATACAGGTTAACACTGAAGCTTTCTTT
>TRBJ2-3|few|TRBV29-1|TRBD1
CSVVGQGNTDTQYF
TGCAGCGTTGTGGGACAGGGGAACACAGATACGCAGTATTTT